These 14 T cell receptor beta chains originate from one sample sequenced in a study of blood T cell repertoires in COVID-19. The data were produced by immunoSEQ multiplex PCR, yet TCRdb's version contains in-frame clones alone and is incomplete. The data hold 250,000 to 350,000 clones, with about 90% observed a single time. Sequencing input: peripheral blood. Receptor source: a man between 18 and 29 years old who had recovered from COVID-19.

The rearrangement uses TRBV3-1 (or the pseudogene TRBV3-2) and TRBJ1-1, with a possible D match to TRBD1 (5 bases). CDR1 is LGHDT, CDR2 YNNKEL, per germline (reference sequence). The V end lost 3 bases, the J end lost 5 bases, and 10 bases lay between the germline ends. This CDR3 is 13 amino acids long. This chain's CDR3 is CASSHRVETEAFF. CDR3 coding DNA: TGTGCCAGCAGCCACAGGGTCGAGACTGAAGCTTTCTTT.

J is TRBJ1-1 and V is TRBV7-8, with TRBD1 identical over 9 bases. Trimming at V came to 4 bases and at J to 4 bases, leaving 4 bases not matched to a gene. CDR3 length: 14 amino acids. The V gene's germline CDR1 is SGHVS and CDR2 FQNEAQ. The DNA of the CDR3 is TGTGCCAGCAGCTACCAACAGGGGGCCACTGAAGCTTTCTTT. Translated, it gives CASSYQQGATEAFF.

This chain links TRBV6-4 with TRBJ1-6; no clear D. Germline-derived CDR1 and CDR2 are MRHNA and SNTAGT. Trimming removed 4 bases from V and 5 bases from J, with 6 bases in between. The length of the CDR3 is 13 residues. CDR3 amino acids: CASSAADNSPLHF. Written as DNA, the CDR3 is TGTGCCAGCAGTGCGGCGGATAATTCACCCCTCCACTTT.

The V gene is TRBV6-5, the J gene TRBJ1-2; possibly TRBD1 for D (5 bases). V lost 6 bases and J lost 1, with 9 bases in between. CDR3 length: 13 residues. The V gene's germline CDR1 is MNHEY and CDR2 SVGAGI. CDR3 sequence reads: CASRHDSNYGYTF. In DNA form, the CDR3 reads TGTGCCAGCAGACACGACAGTAACTATGGCTACACCTTC.

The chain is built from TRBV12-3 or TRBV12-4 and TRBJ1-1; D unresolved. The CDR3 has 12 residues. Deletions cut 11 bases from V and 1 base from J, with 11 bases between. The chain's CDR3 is CAVSDPNTEAFF. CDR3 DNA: TGTGCCGTAAGCGACCCGAACACTGAAGCTTTCTTT.

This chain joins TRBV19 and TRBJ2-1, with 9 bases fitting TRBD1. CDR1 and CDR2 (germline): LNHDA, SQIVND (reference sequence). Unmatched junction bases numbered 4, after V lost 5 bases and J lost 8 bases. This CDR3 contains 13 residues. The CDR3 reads CASSATGGYEQFF. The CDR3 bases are TGTGCCAGTAGTGCGACAGGGGGTTATGAGCAGTTCTTC.

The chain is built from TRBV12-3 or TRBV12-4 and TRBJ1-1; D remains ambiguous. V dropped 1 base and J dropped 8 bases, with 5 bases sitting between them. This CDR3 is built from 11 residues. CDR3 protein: CASSLGAEAFF. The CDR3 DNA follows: TGTGCCAGCAGTTTAGGGGCCGAAGCTTTCTTT.

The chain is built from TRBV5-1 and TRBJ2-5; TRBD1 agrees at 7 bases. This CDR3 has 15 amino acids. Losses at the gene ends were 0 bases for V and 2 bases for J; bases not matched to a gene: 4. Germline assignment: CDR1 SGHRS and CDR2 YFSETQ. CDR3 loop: CASSLGGTAQETQYF. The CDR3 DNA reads TGCGCCAGCAGCTTGGGAGGGACAGCACAAGAGACCCAGTACTTC.

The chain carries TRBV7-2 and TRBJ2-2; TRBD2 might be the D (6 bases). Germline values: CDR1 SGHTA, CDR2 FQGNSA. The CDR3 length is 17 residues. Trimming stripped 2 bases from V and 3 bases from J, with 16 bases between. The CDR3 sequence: CASSLLSFAGYTGELFF. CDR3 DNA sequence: TGTGCCAGCAGCTTATTATCGTTTGCGGGGTACACCGGGGAGCTGTTTTTT.

As DNA, the CDR3 is TGCGCCAGCAGCTTGGGCGGGAGCCGAGAGACCCAGTACTTC. This sequence encodes CASSLGGSRETQYF. This rearrangement joins TRBV5-1 to TRBJ2-5; 7 bases align to TRBD2. The germline CDR1 and CDR2 sequences are SGHRS and YFSETQ. The CDR3 totals 14 residues. Unmatched junction bases numbered 3, after V lost 0 bases and J lost 4 bases.

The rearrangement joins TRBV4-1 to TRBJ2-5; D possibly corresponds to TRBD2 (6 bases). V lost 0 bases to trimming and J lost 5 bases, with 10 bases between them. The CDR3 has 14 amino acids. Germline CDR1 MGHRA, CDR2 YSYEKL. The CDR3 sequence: CASSQDGAGETQYF. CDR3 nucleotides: TGCGCCAGCAGCCAAGATGGGGCGGGGGAGACCCAGTACTTC.

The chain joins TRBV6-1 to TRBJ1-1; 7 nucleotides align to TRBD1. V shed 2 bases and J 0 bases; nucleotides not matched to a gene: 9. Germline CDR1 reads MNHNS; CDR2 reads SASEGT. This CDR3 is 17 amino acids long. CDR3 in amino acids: CASSERPWTGLNTEAFF. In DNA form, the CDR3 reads TGTGCCAGCAGTGAACGACCCTGGACAGGCTTGAACACTGAAGCTTTCTTT.

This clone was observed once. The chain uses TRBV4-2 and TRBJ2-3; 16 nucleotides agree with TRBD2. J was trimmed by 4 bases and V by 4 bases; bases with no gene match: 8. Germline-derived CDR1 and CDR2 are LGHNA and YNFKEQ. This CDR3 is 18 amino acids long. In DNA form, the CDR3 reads TGTGCCAGCAGCCGTACCGGGACTAGCGGGGGGGAGGCAGATACGCAGTATTTT. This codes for CASSRTGTSGGEADTQYF.

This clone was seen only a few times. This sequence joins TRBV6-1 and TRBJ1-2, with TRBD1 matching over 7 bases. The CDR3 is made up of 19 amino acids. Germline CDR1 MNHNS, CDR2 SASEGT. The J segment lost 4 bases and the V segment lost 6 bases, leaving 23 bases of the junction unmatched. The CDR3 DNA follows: TGTGCCAGCAGAGAATGGAACCATTTACTCCGGGACAGAATCTATGGCTACACCTTC. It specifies CASREWNHLLRDRIYGYTF.